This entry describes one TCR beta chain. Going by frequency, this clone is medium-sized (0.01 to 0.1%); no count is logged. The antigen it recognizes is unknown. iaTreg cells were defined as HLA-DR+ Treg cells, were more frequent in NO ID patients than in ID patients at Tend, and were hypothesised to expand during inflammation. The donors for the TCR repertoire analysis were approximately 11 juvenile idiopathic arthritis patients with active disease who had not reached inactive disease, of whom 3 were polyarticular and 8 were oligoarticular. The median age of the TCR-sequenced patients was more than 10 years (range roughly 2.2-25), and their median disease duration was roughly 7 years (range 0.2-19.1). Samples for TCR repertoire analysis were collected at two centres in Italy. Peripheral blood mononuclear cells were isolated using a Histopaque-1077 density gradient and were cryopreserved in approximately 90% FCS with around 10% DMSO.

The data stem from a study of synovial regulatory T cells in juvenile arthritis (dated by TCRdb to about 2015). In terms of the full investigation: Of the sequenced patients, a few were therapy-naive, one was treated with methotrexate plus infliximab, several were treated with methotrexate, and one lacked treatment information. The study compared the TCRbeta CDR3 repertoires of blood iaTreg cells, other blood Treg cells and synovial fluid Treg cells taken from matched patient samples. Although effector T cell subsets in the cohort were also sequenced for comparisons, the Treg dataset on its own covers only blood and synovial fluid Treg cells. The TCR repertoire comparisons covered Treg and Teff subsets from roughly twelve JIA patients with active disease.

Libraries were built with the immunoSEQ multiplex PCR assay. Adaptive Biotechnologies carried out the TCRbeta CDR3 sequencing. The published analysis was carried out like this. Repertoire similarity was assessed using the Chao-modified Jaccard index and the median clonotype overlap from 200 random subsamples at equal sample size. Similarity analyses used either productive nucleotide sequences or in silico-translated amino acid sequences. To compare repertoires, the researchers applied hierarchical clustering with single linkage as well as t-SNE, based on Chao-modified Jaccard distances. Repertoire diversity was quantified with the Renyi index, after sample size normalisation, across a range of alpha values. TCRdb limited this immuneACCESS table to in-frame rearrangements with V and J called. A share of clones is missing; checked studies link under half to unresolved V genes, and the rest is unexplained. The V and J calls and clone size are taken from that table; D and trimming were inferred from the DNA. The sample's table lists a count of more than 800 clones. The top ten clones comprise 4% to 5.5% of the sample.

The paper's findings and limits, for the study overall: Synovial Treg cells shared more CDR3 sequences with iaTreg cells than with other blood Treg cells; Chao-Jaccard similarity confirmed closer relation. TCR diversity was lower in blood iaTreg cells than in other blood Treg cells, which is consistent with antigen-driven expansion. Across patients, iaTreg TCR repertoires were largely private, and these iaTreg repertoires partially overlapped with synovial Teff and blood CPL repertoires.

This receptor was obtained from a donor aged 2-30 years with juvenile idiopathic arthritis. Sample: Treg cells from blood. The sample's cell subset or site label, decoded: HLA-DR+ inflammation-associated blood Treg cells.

The CDR3 reads CASSSYRGGSPLHF. The V and J segments used are TRBV5-6 and TRBJ1-6; TCRdb lists TRBD1, though no DNA is available to test this call. Per the germline V gene, SGHDT is the CDR1 and YYEEEE is the CDR2. The CDR3 numbers 14 residues from cysteine through phenylalanine. No DNA sequence was recorded.